The rows below give T cell receptor beta chains drawn from one sample of a study of blood T cell repertoires in COVID-19. Method: immunoSEQ multiplex PCR; TCRdb's copy keeps in-frame clones and lacks some. Among fewer than 350,000 clones listed, approximately 83% were seen once. Sequencing was performed on peripheral blood. The source of these receptors is a young woman who had recovered from COVID-19. Each CDR3 is given with its conserved first and last residue. The D gene is left open where the match is weak.

D gene: .; V gene: TRBV12-5; J gene: TRBJ1-1; CDR3 protein: CASGLGRGAQNTEAFF
D gene: TRBD1; V gene: TRBV4-3; J gene: TRBJ2-7; CDR3 protein: CASSQVVIGTGWYEQYF
D gene: .; V gene: TRBV3-1/TRBV3-2; J gene: TRBJ1-3; CDR3 protein: CASSQFESWRGYSGNTIYF
D gene: .; V gene: TRBV3-1/TRBV3-2; J gene: TRBJ2-5; CDR3 protein: CASSQIYGETQYF
D gene: .; V gene: TRBV27; J gene: TRBJ1-2; CDR3 protein: CASSWGADPLYGYTF
D gene: .; V gene: TRBV27; J gene: TRBJ2-7; CDR3 protein: CASSFSTGHRYEQYF
D gene: .; V gene: TRBV21-1; J gene: TRBJ1-2; CDR3 protein: CASSKNGDRENLYGYTF
D gene: .; V gene: TRBV7-2; J gene: TRBJ2-2; CDR3 protein: CASSLVGGGTGELFF
D gene: TRBD2; V gene: TRBV6-4; J gene: TRBJ2-3; CDR3 protein: CASSEREDLTQYF
D gene: .; V gene: TRBV19; J gene: TRBJ1-2; CDR3 protein: CVSSITAYGYTF
D gene: .; V gene: TRBV3-1/TRBV3-2; J gene: TRBJ1-5; CDR3 protein: CASSQGAGSHQPQHF
D gene: .; V gene: TRBV7-2; J gene: TRBJ2-4; CDR3 protein: CASSLAAGAVTIQYF
D gene: .; V gene: TRBV30; J gene: TRBJ1-5; CDR3 protein: CAWSVREQPQHF
D gene: .; V gene: TRBV3-1/TRBV3-2; J gene: TRBJ1-1; CDR3 protein: CASSHEAASEAFF
D gene: .; V gene: TRBV7-8; J gene: TRBJ1-2; CDR3 protein: CASSLGGRYGYTF
D gene: TRBD2; V gene: TRBV4-2; J gene: TRBJ2-1; CDR3 protein: CASSRRLAGGMNEQFF
D gene: TRBD1; V gene: TRBV11-1; J gene: TRBJ2-7; CDR3 protein: CASSSPGQGNEQYF
D gene: .; V gene: TRBV11-3; J gene: TRBJ2-3; CDR3 protein: CASSFEGAVTDTQYF
D gene: TRBD1; V gene: TRBV28; J gene: TRBJ1-5; CDR3 protein: CASRLMGQGAGMYSNQPQHF
D gene: TRBD2; V gene: TRBV13; J gene: TRBJ2-5; CDR3 protein: CASSSLAGTQETQYF
D gene: TRBD1; V gene: TRBV9; J gene: TRBJ2-1; CDR3 protein: CASSEQGSSYNEQFF
D gene: .; V gene: TRBV24-1; J gene: TRBJ2-5; CDR3 protein: CATSDRGQFQETQYF
D gene: .; V gene: TRBV24-1; J gene: TRBJ2-5; CDR3 protein: CATSDPTREEETQYF
D gene: .; V gene: TRBV3-1/TRBV3-2; J gene: TRBJ2-3; CDR3 protein: CASSRRLKGYMDTQYF
D gene: TRBD2; V gene: TRBV19; J gene: TRBJ2-1; CDR3 protein: CASSIKASGSSSKNEQFF
D gene: TRBD1; V gene: TRBV29-1; J gene: TRBJ1-2; CDR3 protein: CSALGTGDPNYGYTF
D gene: .; V gene: TRBV25-1; J gene: TRBJ1-2; CDR3 protein: CASSDPGRVNYGYTF
D gene: .; V gene: TRBV12-3/TRBV12-4; J gene: TRBJ1-4; CDR3 protein: CASSLALNEKLFF
D gene: .; V gene: TRBV19; J gene: TRBJ1-1; CDR3 protein: CASSPGGEAFF
D gene: .; V gene: TRBV4-3; J gene: TRBJ2-3; CDR3 protein: CASSQVGGRTDTQYF